This passage covers 10 T cell receptor beta chains from one sample sequenced in a study of identical twins. TCRdb used MiXCR to reprocess the 5' RACE reads, holding one entry per CDR3 protein. The sample includes over 600,000 distinct CDR3 sequences, 21% of them seen just once. The same data also went into a second study, on T cells expressing NK-cell markers.

Specimen: PBMCs. Every receptor here comes from a young woman in good health.

The genes are TRBV27 and TRBJ2-1; 12 bases match TRBD2. Unmatched junction bases numbered 3, after V lost 2 bases and J lost 4 bases. Germline CDR1 is MNHEY and CDR2 is SMNVEV (reference sequence). CDR3 length: 16 amino acids. The CDR3 sequence is CASSLLGLAGYNEQFF. CDR3 bases: TGTGCCAGCAGTTTACTCGGACTAGCGGGGTACAATGAGCAGTTCTTC.

V is TRBV4-2 and J is TRBJ2-7; the D gene is possibly TRBD1 (7 bases). V lost 4 bases, J lost 6 bases, and 16 bases lay in between. The CDR3 has 14 amino acids. Looked up from germline, CDR1 is LGHNA and CDR2 is YNFKEQ. CDR3 sequence reads: CASSLRRGQAEQYF. The CDR3 DNA is TGTGCCAGCAGCCTTCGGAGGGGGCAGGCCGAGCAGTACTTC.

The rearrangement links TRBV10-3 to TRBJ2-7, with D perhaps matching TRBD2 (6 bases). The CDR3 contains 13 residues. Germline V gene lookup returns CDR1 ENHRY and CDR2 SYGVKD. V dropped 6 bases and J dropped 4 bases, with 13 bases sitting between them. CDR3 region: CAIRGGTGYEQYF. As DNA, the CDR3 is TGTGCCATCAGAGGCGGGACGGGATACGAGCAGTACTTC.

The chain has TRBV6-2 or TRBV6-3 and TRBJ1-1; 12 nucleotides line up with TRBD1. V lost 6 bases to trimming and J lost 6 bases; unmatched junction nucleotides: 14. This CDR3 comprises 17 residues. CDR1 is MNHEY, CDR2 SVGEGT, per germline. The CDR3 spells CASRDPGQGARVPEAFF. The CDR3 nucleotides read TGTGCCAGCAGGGATCCGGGACAGGGGGCGCGGGTCCCTGAAGCTTTCTTT.

This clonotype was found a few times. This chain connects TRBV25-1 to TRBJ2-3; D possibly corresponds to TRBD1 (6 bases). Trimming pared 5 bases from V and 5 bases from J, leaving 17 bases between. Germline V gene data show CDR1 as MGHDK and CDR2 as SYGVNS. CDR3 length: 15 amino acids. CDR3 nucleotides: TGTGCCAGCAGTCCCCTAGGGGGAGAGGTAGATACGCAGTATTTT. Its translation is CASSPLGGEVDTQYF.

This clonotype came up a few times. The V and J genes are TRBV6-1 and TRBJ2-7; 7 bases align to TRBD1. CDR1 and CDR2 (germline): MNHNS, SASEGT. This CDR3 is built from 15 residues. J was trimmed by 2 bases and V by 6 bases; bases with no gene match: 10. The CDR3 coding sequence is TGTGCCAGCAGACGAGGGGGCTTCGGGGCCTACGAGCAGTACTTC. Translated: CASRRGGFGAYEQYF.

This clonotype was observed a handful of times. This sequence joins TRBV20-1 and TRBJ2-1; TRBD2 agrees at 8 bases. CDR3 length: 17 residues. The V and J ends lost 2 bases and 3 bases, in that order; junction bases with no gene match: 12. CDR1 and CDR2 (germline): DFQATT, SNEGSKA (reference sequence). The CDR3 nucleotides are TGCAGTGCTAGACCCCCTCAAGGCGGGAGGTTCTACAATGAGCAGTTCTTC. It translates to CSARPPQGGRFYNEQFF.

The chain joins TRBV3-1 to TRBJ2-6; D is ambiguous. Germline CDR1 LGHDT, CDR2 YNNKEL (reference sequence). V was pared by 10 bases and J by 0 bases, with 7 bases between. There are 13 residues in the CDR3. The CDR3 loop is CATENSGANVLTF. CDR3 DNA: TGTGCCACCGAAAACTCTGGGGCCAACGTCCTGACTTTC.

In its sample, this clonotype was seen many times. CDR3 sequence: CAGGWGYEQFF. In nucleotides, the CDR3 is TGTGCAGGGGGATGGGGCTATGAGCAGTTCTTC. This chain joins TRBV7-2 and TRBJ2-1; a possible D gene is TRBD1 (6 bases). Per the germline V gene, CDR1 is SGHTA and CDR2 is FQGNSA. The CDR3 covers 11 residues.

This clonotype was detected only a few times. The chain couples TRBV9 to TRBJ2-7; TRBD2 matches at 7 bases. This CDR3 contains 16 residues. From germline, CDR1 is SGDLS and CDR2 YYNGEE. Trimming cost V 0 bases and J 3 bases; bases outside gene matches: 9. As DNA, the CDR3 is TGTGCCAGCAGCGTAGGAATGGGAGGGCAGGGCTACGAGCAGTACTTC. Its protein product is CASSVGMGGQGYEQYF.